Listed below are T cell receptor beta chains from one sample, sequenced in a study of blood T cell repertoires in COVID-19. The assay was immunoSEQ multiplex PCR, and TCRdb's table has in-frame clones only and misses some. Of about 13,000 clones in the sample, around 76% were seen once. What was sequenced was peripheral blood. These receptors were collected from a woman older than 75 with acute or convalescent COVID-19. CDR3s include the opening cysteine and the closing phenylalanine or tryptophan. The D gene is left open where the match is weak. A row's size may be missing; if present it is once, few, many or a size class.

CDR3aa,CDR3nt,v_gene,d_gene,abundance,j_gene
CASSRGTAWEQFF,TGTGCCAGCAGCCGGGGGACCGCATGGGAGCAGTTCTTC,TRBV2,.,.,TRBJ2-1
CASSASGAADTQYF,TGTGCCAGCAGCGCAAGCGGGGCGGCAGATACGCAGTATTTT,TRBV9,TRBD2,.,TRBJ2-3
CASSETGDPALFF,TGTGCCAGCAGTGAAACAGGGGACCCCGCTCTGTTCTTC,TRBV2,TRBD1,once,TRBJ2-1
CASSARPTERKLFF,TGTGCCAGCAGCGCCCGCCCGACAGAACGAAAACTGTTTTTT,TRBV7-6,.,.,TRBJ1-4
CASRLDSYEQYF,TGTGCCAGCAGGCTAGACAGCTACGAGCAGTACTTC,TRBV2,.,.,TRBJ2-7
CASSRNSGTGELFF,TGTGCCAGCAGCCGAAATAGTGGCACCGGGGAGCTGTTTTTT,TRBV11-2,.,.,TRBJ2-2
CAITPTETPQWEQYF,TGTGCCATCACGCCGACAGAAACCCCCCAATGGGAGCAGTACTTC,TRBV10-3,.,.,TRBJ2-7
CASSLPEGGGNPCTDTQYF,TGTGCCAGCAGTCTCCCCGAGGGGGGGGGCAACCCCTGCACAGATACGCAGTATTTT,TRBV27,.,.,TRBJ2-3
CASSPGGDQPQHF,TGTGCCAGCTCACCAGGGGGCGATCAGCCCCAGCATTTT,TRBV18,.,.,TRBJ1-5
CASGPRQGAEAFF,TGTGCTAGTGGTCCCCGACAGGGTGCTGAAGCTTTCTTT,TRBV12-5,TRBD1,.,TRBJ1-1
CASSLAFRTGTGELFF,TGTGCCAGCAGCTTAGCCTTTAGAACGGGCACCGGGGAGCTGTTTTTT,TRBV11-2,.,.,TRBJ2-2
CASSLWGQGREPQHF,TGTGCCAGCAGCTTATGGGGACAGGGTAGGGAGCCCCAGCATTTT,TRBV7-8,TRBD1,.,TRBJ1-5
CASSWEGSSYNSPLHF,TGCGCCAGCAGTTGGGAGGGAAGCTCCTATAATTCACCCCTCCACTTT,TRBV10-2,.,.,TRBJ1-6
CASSEYGRGGTFF,TGTGCCAGCAGTGAATATGGAAGGGGCGGAACTTTCTTT,TRBV25-1,.,.,TRBJ1-1
CASSEAWYEQYF,TGTGCCAGCAGTGAGGCCTGGTACGAGCAGTACTTC,TRBV6-1,.,.,TRBJ2-7
CSVELQGAIYEQYF,TGCAGCGTTGAATTACAGGGGGCAATCTACGAGCAGTACTTC,TRBV29-1,TRBD1,.,TRBJ2-7
CASSYGTRNQPQHF,TGTGCCAGCAGCTACGGGACACGAAATCAGCCCCAGCATTTT,TRBV3-1/TRBV3-2,.,.,TRBJ1-5
CASRRTGTTTEAFF,TGTGCCAGCAGGAGGACAGGCACAACAACTGAAGCTTTCTTT,TRBV6-5,TRBD1,.,TRBJ1-1
CASSPQGQGRGYTF,TGTGCCAGCAGCCCACAGGGACAGGGGCGAGGCTACACCTTC,TRBV7-9,TRBD1,.,TRBJ1-2
CSVSQGDYGYTF,TGCAGCGTGTCACAGGGTGACTATGGCTACACCTTC,TRBV29-1,.,.,TRBJ1-2
CASRRGGGNTIYF,TGTGCCAGCCGCCGGGGAGGGGGAAACACCATATATTTT,TRBV6-5,.,.,TRBJ1-3
CASSIEQSYEQYF,TGTGCCAGTAGTATAGAACAGTCCTACGAGCAGTACTTC,TRBV19,.,once,TRBJ2-7
CASSRFTAGTGNTIYF,TGCGCCAGCAGCCGGTTCACGGCAGGAACTGGAAACACCATATATTTT,TRBV5-1,.,.,TRBJ1-3
CASSPRQISNQPQHF,TGTGCCAGCTCACCACGACAAATTAGCAATCAGCCCCAGCATTTT,TRBV18,.,few,TRBJ1-5
CASSETGAVNEQFF,TGTGCCAGCAGTGAGACAGGGGCGGTCAATGAGCAGTTCTTC,TRBV2,TRBD1,.,TRBJ2-1
CASSYSYQGDQPQHF,TGTGCCAGCAGTTACTCGTATCAGGGCGATCAGCCCCAGCATTTT,TRBV6-5,.,.,TRBJ1-5
CASSAGTGNSPLHF,TGTGCCAGTAGCGCCGGGACAGGGAACTCACCCCTCCACTTT,TRBV19,TRBD1,.,TRBJ1-6
CAISDMWTGVRDTQYF,TGTGCCATCAGTGATATGTGGACAGGGGTTAGAGATACGCAGTATTTT,TRBV10-3,TRBD1,medium-sized,TRBJ2-3
CASSYTGTYGYTF,TGTGCCAGCAGTTACACAGGGACCTATGGCTACACCTTC,TRBV6-2/TRBV6-3,.,.,TRBJ1-2
CASSFNRADEKLFF,TGTGCCAGCAGCTTTAACCGAGCGGATGAAAAACTGTTTTTT,TRBV5-5,.,.,TRBJ1-4
CASSHRRDRSYEQYF,TGTGCCAGCAGCCACCGCCGGGACAGATCCTACGAGCAGTACTTC,TRBV6-6,TRBD1,.,TRBJ2-7